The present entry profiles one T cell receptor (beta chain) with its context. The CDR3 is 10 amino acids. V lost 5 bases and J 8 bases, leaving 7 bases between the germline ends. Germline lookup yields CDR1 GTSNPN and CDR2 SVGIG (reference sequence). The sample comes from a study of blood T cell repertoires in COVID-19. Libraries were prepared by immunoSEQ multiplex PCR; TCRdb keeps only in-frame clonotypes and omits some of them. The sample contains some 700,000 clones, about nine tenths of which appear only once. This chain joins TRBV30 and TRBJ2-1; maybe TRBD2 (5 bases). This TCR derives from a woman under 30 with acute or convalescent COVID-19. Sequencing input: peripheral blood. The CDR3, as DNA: TGTGCCTGGGACGGGGATGAGCAGTTCTTC. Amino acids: CAWDGDEQFF.